This record covers a single T cell receptor (beta chain). Its antigen remains unidentified. This record belongs to a study of cytomegalovirus exposure and HLA in healthy donors. General study points: As a later analysis revealed, most CMV-associated TCR beta chains appeared HLA-restricted.

Primers for the PCR totalled 60 Vbeta and 13 Jbeta. This table comes from immunoSEQ multiplex PCR, and its TCRdb copy is limited to in-frame clones, with some not included. The sample includes about 59,000 clones, around 92% of them seen just once. The clonotype comes from a man younger than 40 in good health and CMV-seropositive. The sequencing input was PBMCs.

The CDR3 sequence: CASSARDNQPQHF. As DNA, the CDR3 is TGTGCCAGTAGCGCCCGGGACAATCAGCCCCAGCATTTT. The chain uses TRBV19 and TRBJ1-5; D is ambiguous. The ends were cut back, 6 bases at V and 3 bases at J, with 9 bases in the middle. The CDR3 runs 13 residues. Germline V lookup: CDR1 LNHDA, CDR2 SQIVND (reference sequence).